The rows below give T cell receptor beta chains drawn from one sample of a study of T cell changes during pregnancy in multiple sclerosis. Generated by immunoSEQ multiplex PCR, the TCRdb table keeps only in-frame clones and is missing some. The profile covers over 50,000 clones, with about 83% appearing a single time and less than 6% taken by the ten largest. Sequencing was done on a sample of peripheral blood from another person, used as feeder cells. These receptors were obtained from a human donor whose cells served as feeder cells for cultures in a pregnancy study. The CDR3 runs from the conserved cysteine through the conserved F or W. D genes are given only for firm matches. Clone size is not always given. Where it is, it says once, few, many or a class for expanded clones.

v_call: TRBV5-6; clone_size: .; j_call: TRBJ1-1; d_call: .; cdr3_aa: CASSLDTNTEAFF; cdr3_nt: TGTGCCAGCAGCTTGGACACCAACACTGAAGCTTTCTTT
v_call: TRBV4-3; clone_size: .; j_call: TRBJ2-2; d_call: .; cdr3_aa: CASSQEGSGRTGELFF; cdr3_nt: TGCGCCAGCAGCCAAGAAGGTTCGGGTCGCACCGGGGAGCTGTTTTTT
v_call: TRBV5-1; clone_size: .; j_call: TRBJ2-2; d_call: .; cdr3_aa: CASKGTGELFF; cdr3_nt: TGCGCCAGCAAGGGGACCGGGGAGCTGTTTTTT
v_call: TRBV5-1; clone_size: .; j_call: TRBJ1-1; d_call: .; cdr3_aa: CASSQFQGTDEAFF; cdr3_nt: TGCGCCAGCAGCCAATTCCAGGGGACCGATGAAGCTTTCTTT
v_call: TRBV5-4; clone_size: once; j_call: TRBJ2-1; d_call: TRBD2; cdr3_aa: CASSLGGGGYNEQFF; cdr3_nt: TGTGCCAGCAGCTTGGGTGGCGGGGGGTACAATGAGCAGTTCTTC
v_call: TRBV29-1; clone_size: few; j_call: TRBJ2-3; d_call: .; cdr3_aa: CSAPLRTDTQYF; cdr3_nt: TGCAGCGCCCCTCTTCGCACAGATACGCAGTATTTT
v_call: TRBV29-1; clone_size: .; j_call: TRBJ2-5; d_call: .; cdr3_aa: CSVYSGAETQYF; cdr3_nt: TGCAGCGTTTATTCAGGGGCCGAGACCCAGTACTTC
v_call: TRBV21-1; clone_size: .; j_call: TRBJ2-7; d_call: .; cdr3_aa: CASSKVKPSTNGHEQYF; cdr3_nt: TGTGCCAGCAGCAAAGTAAAGCCCTCCACAAACGGCCACGAGCAGTACTTC
v_call: TRBV4-3; clone_size: once; j_call: TRBJ1-2; d_call: .; cdr3_aa: CASSQDHGVYGYTF; cdr3_nt: TGCGCCAGCAGCCAAGATCACGGGGTTTATGGCTACACCTTC
v_call: TRBV19; clone_size: .; j_call: TRBJ1-5; d_call: .; cdr3_aa: CASRGAAANQPQHF; cdr3_nt: TGTGCCAGTAGAGGTGCGGCAGCAAATCAGCCCCAGCATTTT
v_call: TRBV18; clone_size: .; j_call: TRBJ2-1; d_call: .; cdr3_aa: CASSPRLTEDNEQFF; cdr3_nt: TGTGCCAGCTCACCACGTCTCACGGAAGACAATGAGCAGTTCTTC
v_call: TRBV4-2; clone_size: .; j_call: TRBJ2-7; d_call: TRBD2; cdr3_aa: CASSQDSGGAYEQYF; cdr3_nt: TGTGCCAGCAGCCAAGATAGCGGGGGGGCCTACGAGCAGTACTTC
v_call: TRBV10-3; clone_size: .; j_call: TRBJ2-4; d_call: .; cdr3_aa: CAISDLSGPAKNIQYF; cdr3_nt: TGTGCCATCAGTGACCTCTCGGGCCCAGCCAAAAACATTCAGTATTTC
v_call: TRBV10-3; clone_size: .; j_call: TRBJ1-2; d_call: TRBD1; cdr3_aa: CAISSDREGGYTF; cdr3_nt: TGTGCCATCAGTTCTGACAGGGAAGGGGGCTACACCTTC
v_call: TRBV29-1; clone_size: .; j_call: TRBJ2-2; d_call: TRBD2; cdr3_aa: CSVVSGVGSGELFF; cdr3_nt: TGCAGCGTTGTGAGCGGGGTGGGTTCCGGGGAGCTGTTTTTT
v_call: TRBV30; clone_size: .; j_call: TRBJ2-6; d_call: .; cdr3_aa: CAWSVTGYSSGANVLTF; cdr3_nt: TGTGCCTGGAGTGTAACAGGGTATAGCTCTGGGGCCAACGTCCTGACTTTC
v_call: TRBV6-1; clone_size: few; j_call: TRBJ1-2; d_call: TRBD1; cdr3_aa: CASSGRDRHNYGYTF; cdr3_nt: TGTGCCAGCAGTGGCCGGGACAGGCATAACTATGGCTACACCTTC
v_call: TRBV28; clone_size: .; j_call: TRBJ1-1; d_call: .; cdr3_aa: CASSWAGGASQAFF; cdr3_nt: TGTGCCAGCAGTTGGGCAGGAGGCGCATCGCAGGCTTTCTTT
v_call: TRBV4-3; clone_size: .; j_call: TRBJ2-2; d_call: .; cdr3_aa: CASSPLRDTGELFF; cdr3_nt: TGCGCCAGCAGCCCCCTGCGTGACACCGGGGAGCTGTTTTTT
v_call: TRBV2; clone_size: .; j_call: TRBJ1-6; d_call: .; cdr3_aa: CASSEIGGGDSPLHF; cdr3_nt: TGTGCCAGCAGTGAAATCGGCGGGGGGGATTCACCCCTCCACTTT
v_call: TRBV7-4; clone_size: .; j_call: TRBJ2-1; d_call: TRBD1; cdr3_aa: CASSLKWTGAYNEQFF; cdr3_nt: TGTGCCAGCAGCTTAAAATGGACAGGGGCCTACAATGAGCAGTTCTTC
v_call: TRBV28; clone_size: .; j_call: TRBJ2-7; d_call: .; cdr3_aa: CASTRGDSYEQYF; cdr3_nt: TGTGCCAGCACCCGAGGAGACTCCTACGAGCAGTACTTC
v_call: TRBV4-1; clone_size: few; j_call: TRBJ2-1; d_call: TRBD1; cdr3_aa: CASLGRGNEQFF; cdr3_nt: TGCGCCAGCCTAGGCAGGGGGAATGAGCAGTTCTTC
v_call: TRBV13; clone_size: .; j_call: TRBJ1-3; d_call: .; cdr3_aa: CASSLVSNSGNTIYF; cdr3_nt: TGTGCCAGCAGCTTAGTGTCTAACTCTGGAAACACCATATATTTT
v_call: TRBV2; clone_size: .; j_call: TRBJ2-5; d_call: .; cdr3_aa: CASSGVARETQYF; cdr3_nt: TGTGCCAGCAGTGGGGTGGCGCGGGAGACCCAGTACTTC
v_call: TRBV5-5; clone_size: .; j_call: TRBJ1-2; d_call: TRBD1; cdr3_aa: CASSLPGQVVGYGYTF; cdr3_nt: TGTGCCAGCAGCTTGCCCGGACAGGTTGTCGGCTATGGCTACACCTTC
v_call: TRBV5-1; clone_size: .; j_call: TRBJ1-1; d_call: .; cdr3_aa: CASSLGLNTEAFF; cdr3_nt: TGCGCCAGCAGCTTGGGTCTGAACACTGAAGCTTTCTTT
v_call: TRBV5-1; clone_size: few; j_call: TRBJ2-7; d_call: TRBD2; cdr3_aa: CASSLTSGGPSSYEQYF; cdr3_nt: TGCGCCAGCAGCTTGACTAGCGGGGGGCCCTCCTCCTACGAGCAGTACTTC
v_call: TRBV7-2; clone_size: once; j_call: TRBJ2-6; d_call: .; cdr3_aa: CASSLGGSGANVLTF; cdr3_nt: TGTGCCAGCAGCTTAGGGGGATCTGGGGCCAACGTCCTGACTTTC
v_call: TRBV2; clone_size: few; j_call: TRBJ1-5; d_call: .; cdr3_aa: CASRRDSNQPQHF; cdr3_nt: TGTGCCAGCCGAAGGGATAGCAATCAGCCCCAGCATTTT
v_call: TRBV2; clone_size: few; j_call: TRBJ2-7; d_call: .; cdr3_aa: CASRPLLEQYF; cdr3_nt: TGTGCCAGCAGACCCCTGCTCGAGCAGTACTTC
v_call: TRBV9; clone_size: .; j_call: TRBJ1-2; d_call: .; cdr3_aa: CASSVDLGESAGYTF; cdr3_nt: TGTGCCAGCAGCGTAGACCTCGGGGAGTCCGCTGGCTACACCTTC
v_call: TRBV6-1; clone_size: .; j_call: TRBJ2-2; d_call: .; cdr3_aa: CASCRSRTGELFF; cdr3_nt: TGTGCCAGCTGCCGTTCCCGCACCGGGGAGCTGTTTTTT
v_call: TRBV9; clone_size: .; j_call: TRBJ2-5; d_call: .; cdr3_aa: CASSVGGTQETQYF; cdr3_nt: TGTGCCAGCAGCGTAGGCGGGACTCAAGAGACCCAGTACTTC
v_call: TRBV7-2; clone_size: once; j_call: TRBJ1-1; d_call: .; cdr3_aa: CASSGGVRWTEAFF; cdr3_nt: TGTGCCAGCAGCGGCGGGGTGCGGTGGACTGAAGCTTTCTTT
v_call: TRBV7-2; clone_size: .; j_call: TRBJ2-7; d_call: .; cdr3_aa: CASNTPLAQEQYF; cdr3_nt: TGTGCCAGCAACACCCCGCTAGCGCAAGAGCAGTACTTC
v_call: TRBV2; clone_size: .; j_call: TRBJ1-1; d_call: .; cdr3_aa: CASRGQNTEAFF; cdr3_nt: TGTGCCAGCAGAGGACAGAACACTGAAGCTTTCTTT
v_call: TRBV6-5; clone_size: .; j_call: TRBJ2-3; d_call: .; cdr3_aa: CASRWASVGTQYF; cdr3_nt: TGTGCCAGTCGGTGGGCGTCCGTGGGTACGCAGTATTTT
v_call: TRBV27; clone_size: .; j_call: TRBJ1-6; d_call: TRBD1; cdr3_aa: CASSLETGNSPLHF; cdr3_nt: TGTGCCAGCAGTTTAGAGACAGGGAATTCACCCCTCCACTTT
v_call: TRBV15; clone_size: few; j_call: TRBJ2-4; d_call: TRBD2; cdr3_aa: CATSVSGGASGIQYF; cdr3_nt: TGTGCCACCAGCGTTAGCGGGGGGGCCTCTGGCATTCAGTACTTC
v_call: TRBV18; clone_size: .; j_call: TRBJ1-2; d_call: TRBD1; cdr3_aa: CASSPQTGAELYGYTF; cdr3_nt: TGTGCCAGCTCACCCCAAACAGGGGCCGAACTCTATGGCTACACCTTC
v_call: TRBV28; clone_size: .; j_call: TRBJ1-2; d_call: .; cdr3_aa: CASTDRPRYGGYTF; cdr3_nt: TGTGCCAGCACCGATCGGCCTCGCTATGGAGGCTACACCTTC
v_call: TRBV10-3; clone_size: .; j_call: TRBJ1-2; d_call: .; cdr3_aa: CAISESTALYTF; cdr3_nt: TGTGCCATCAGTGAGTCAACGGCCCTATACACCTTC
v_call: TRBV10-3; clone_size: .; j_call: TRBJ2-5; d_call: TRBD2; cdr3_aa: CAISEGLAQETQYF; cdr3_nt: TGTGCCATCAGTGAGGGACTAGCCCAAGAGACCCAGTACTTC
v_call: TRBV7-8; clone_size: .; j_call: TRBJ2-7; d_call: .; cdr3_aa: CASSLEGGSYEQYF; cdr3_nt: TGTGCCAGCAGCTTAGAAGGGGGTTCATACGAGCAGTACTTC
v_call: TRBV10-3; clone_size: .; j_call: TRBJ2-2; d_call: TRBD1; cdr3_aa: CAISGTGVLTGELFF; cdr3_nt: TGTGCCATCAGTGGGACAGGAGTTTTAACCGGGGAGCTGTTTTTT
v_call: TRBV7-9; clone_size: .; j_call: TRBJ1-3; d_call: .; cdr3_aa: CASSLVPIPGNTIYF; cdr3_nt: TGTGCCAGCAGCTTAGTGCCGATACCCGGAAACACCATATATTTT
v_call: TRBV19; clone_size: once; j_call: TRBJ1-2; d_call: .; cdr3_aa: CASSSRGGYGYTF; cdr3_nt: TGTGCCAGTAGTAGCAGGGGAGGCTATGGCTACACCTTC
v_call: TRBV9; clone_size: .; j_call: TRBJ2-1; d_call: .; cdr3_aa: CASSVVGPGTGYNEQFF; cdr3_nt: TGTGCCAGCAGCGTAGTGGGTCCGGGGACGGGCTACAATGAGCAGTTCTTC
v_call: TRBV7-2; clone_size: .; j_call: TRBJ1-5; d_call: .; cdr3_aa: CASSPLTGSVQPQHF; cdr3_nt: TGTGCCAGCAGCCCATTGACAGGTTCTGTTCAGCCCCAGCATTTT
v_call: TRBV9; clone_size: .; j_call: TRBJ2-1; d_call: .; cdr3_aa: CASSVVGRPNEQFF; cdr3_nt: TGTGCCAGCAGCGTAGTCGGCAGACCTAATGAGCAGTTCTTC
v_call: TRBV7-2; clone_size: .; j_call: TRBJ2-5; d_call: .; cdr3_aa: CASSSSLTRQETQYF; cdr3_nt: TGTGCCAGCAGCTCCTCCCTTACTAGACAAGAGACCCAGTACTTC
v_call: TRBV4-3; clone_size: .; j_call: TRBJ1-2; d_call: .; cdr3_aa: CASSQDLGGNYGYTF; cdr3_nt: TGCGCCAGCAGCCAAGATCTTGGCGGTAACTATGGCTACACCTTC
v_call: TRBV5-6; clone_size: .; j_call: TRBJ1-3; d_call: .; cdr3_aa: CASSFSSGNTIYF; cdr3_nt: TGTGCCAGCAGCTTTAGCTCTGGAAACACCATATATTTT
v_call: TRBV20-1; clone_size: .; j_call: TRBJ1-1; d_call: .; cdr3_aa: CSARWGTEAFF; cdr3_nt: TGCAGTGCTAGATGGGGCACTGAAGCTTTCTTT
v_call: TRBV9; clone_size: .; j_call: TRBJ2-2; d_call: TRBD2; cdr3_aa: CASSVGAGGPGVTGELFF; cdr3_nt: TGTGCCAGCAGCGTAGGTGCGGGAGGGCCTGGGGTAACCGGGGAGCTGTTTTTT
v_call: TRBV19; clone_size: .; j_call: TRBJ1-4; d_call: .; cdr3_aa: CASSTDPGGEKLFF; cdr3_nt: TGTGCCAGTAGTACGGACCCTGGGGGTGAAAAACTGTTTTTT
v_call: TRBV5-1; clone_size: .; j_call: TRBJ2-1; d_call: .; cdr3_aa: CASSLAVNEQFF; cdr3_nt: TGCGCCAGCAGCTTGGCGGTGAATGAGCAGTTCTTC
v_call: TRBV21-1; clone_size: .; j_call: TRBJ2-1; d_call: .; cdr3_aa: CASSKDNEQFF; cdr3_nt: TGTGCCAGCAGCAAAGACAATGAGCAGTTCTTC
v_call: TRBV28; clone_size: .; j_call: TRBJ1-2; d_call: .; cdr3_aa: CASSLTGPTGYTF; cdr3_nt: TGTGCCAGCAGTCTAACCGGCCCGACGGGGTACACCTTC